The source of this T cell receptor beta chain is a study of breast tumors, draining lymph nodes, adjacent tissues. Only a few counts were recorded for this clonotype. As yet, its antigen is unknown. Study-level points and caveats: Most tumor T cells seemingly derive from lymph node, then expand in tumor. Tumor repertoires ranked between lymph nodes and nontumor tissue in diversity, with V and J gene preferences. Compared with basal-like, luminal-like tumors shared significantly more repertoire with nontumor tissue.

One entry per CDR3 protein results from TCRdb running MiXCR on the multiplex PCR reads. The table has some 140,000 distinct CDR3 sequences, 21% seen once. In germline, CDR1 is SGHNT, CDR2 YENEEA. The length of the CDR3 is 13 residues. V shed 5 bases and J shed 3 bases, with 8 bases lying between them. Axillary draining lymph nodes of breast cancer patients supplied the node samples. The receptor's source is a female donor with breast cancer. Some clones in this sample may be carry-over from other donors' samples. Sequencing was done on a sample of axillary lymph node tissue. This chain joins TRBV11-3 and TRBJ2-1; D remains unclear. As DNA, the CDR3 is TGTGCCAGCAGCAAAAGCTTCTACAATGAGCAGTTCTTC. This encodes CASSKSFYNEQFF.